This TCR beta chain was documented in a study of ipilimumab plus nivolumab after autologous stem cell transplantation. Germline V lookup: CDR1 MDHEN, CDR2 SYDVKM. V lost 10 bases and J lost 6, with 22 bases in between. This CDR3 spans 14 amino acids. On this clone itself: This specimen includes other DNA sequences encoding the same CDR3.

Libraries were prepared by immunoSEQ multiplex PCR; TCRdb keeps only in-frame clonotypes and omits some of them. The sample lists a few thousand clones, roughly 80% occurring once. Through week 26, nivolumab 3 mg/kg IV was given weeks 1, 4, 7, 10, then biweekly. The sequence was obtained from a male donor with multiple myeloma. The V gene is TRBV28, the J gene TRBJ2-7, with D possibly called TRBD1 or TRBD2 (6 bases each). This specimen was PBMCs, taken in a trial of ipilimumab plus nivolumab as post-transplant consolidation. The CDR3 DNA follows: TGTGCCACGGAAGGGGGTGGAGGGGAAATCGAGCAGTACTTC. As protein: CATEGGGGEIEQYF. Looking up the rest from reference TRBV28 and TRBJ2-7 gives the full variable domain: DVKVTQSSRYLVKRTGEKVFLECVQDMDHENMFWYRQDPGLGLRLIYFSYDVKMKEKGDIPEGYSVSREKKERFSLILESASTNQTSMYLCATEGGGGEIEQYFGPGTRLTVT.